Below, 27 T cell receptor beta chains from the same sample are listed, as sequenced in a study of cytomegalovirus exposure and HLA in healthy donors. The study ran its PCR with 60 Vbeta and 13 Jbeta primers. Using immunoSEQ multiplex PCR, the repertoire was profiled, and TCRdb retains in-frame clones only, with some absent. The sample lists about 170,000 clones; 70% to 90% were seen once. Specimen: PBMCs. The receptors derive from a male donor in good health and CMV-seronegative.

The table lists this clone with a count of one. The rearrangement links TRBV27 to TRBJ1-1; 11 bases agree with TRBD1. V shed 6 bases and J 5 bases; nucleotides not matched to a gene: 5. The CDR3 consists of 14 residues. Germline V lookup: CDR1 MNHEY, CDR2 SMNVEV (reference sequence). CDR3 coding DNA: TGTGCCAGCAGATCCGGGACAGGGGGAACTGAAGCTTTCTTT. Protein product: CASRSGTGGTEAFF.

The chain combines TRBV19 with TRBJ1-2, with 10 positions matching TRBD1. With V trimmed by 9 bases and J by 2 bases, 15 bases remained unmatched. Germline-derived CDR1 and CDR2 are LNHDA and SQIVND (reference sequence). This CDR3 comprises 17 residues. CDR3 DNA sequence: TGTGCCAGCCGAAAGGTGATAGGGACAGGGGACAACTATGGCTACACCTTC. Its translation: CASRKVIGTGDNYGYTF.

The chain is built from TRBV5-4 and TRBJ1-3; 10 nucleotides line up with TRBD1. The V segment lost 2 bases and the J segment 0 bases; nucleotides outside the gene matches: 5. The germline V gene encodes CDR1 SGHNT and CDR2 YYREEE (reference sequence). The CDR3 is 17 amino acids. The CDR3 sequence is CASSFPGQGLSGNTIYF. In nucleotides, the CDR3 is TGTGCCAGCAGCTTTCCGGGACAGGGGCTCTCTGGAAACACCATATATTTT. The full variable domain, completed using reference TRBV5-4 and TRBJ1-3, is ETGVTQSPTHLIKTRGQQVTLRCSSQSGHNTVSWYQQALGQGPQFIFQYYREEENGRGNFPPRFSGLQFPNYSSELNVNALELDDSALYLCASSFPGQGLSGNTIYFGEGSWLTVV.

CDR3 nucleotide sequence: TGTGCCAGCAGTTACTTACAGGGGAACGAGCAGTACTTC. It yields the protein CASSYLQGNEQYF. This chain joins TRBV6-5 and TRBJ2-5; 7 bases are shared with TRBD1. The DNA end is a closer match to TRBJ2-7, so the J assignment may be wrong. Germline CDR1 is MNHEY and CDR2 is SVGAGI. This CDR3 region has 13 residues.

This chain joins TRBV6-5 and TRBJ2-5; D possibly corresponds to TRBD1 (6 bases). The J call is uncertain, as TRBJ2-7 better fits the DNA end. Germline V lookup: CDR1 MNHEY, CDR2 SVGAGI. The CDR3 runs 14 residues. The CDR3 DNA reads as TGTGCCAGCCTTGGGGAACAGGGCTCCTACGAGCAGTACTTC. This gives the protein CASLGEQGSYEQYF.

The chain uses TRBV6-1 and TRBJ1-3; a possible D gene is TRBD1 (5 bases). Trimming shortened V by 7 bases and J by 4 bases, and 17 bases separated the two germline ends. The germline V gene has CDR1 MNHNS and CDR2 SASEGT. The CDR3 runs 15 residues. CDR3 residues: CASTQGGEPGNTIYF. The CDR3 nucleotides are TGTGCCAGCACCCAAGGAGGGGAGCCCGGAAACACCATATATTTT.

This rearrangement joins TRBV6-1 to TRBJ2-2, with 8 bases matching TRBD2. CDR1 and CDR2 from the germline V gene are MNHNS and SASEGT. V lost 4 bases, J lost 6 bases, and 7 bases stayed unmatched. This CDR3 has 15 residues. Written as DNA, the CDR3 is TGTGCCAGCAGTGGCGTAGCGGGAATCTCCGGGGAGCTGTTTTTT. Its translation: CASSGVAGISGELFF.

The chain employs TRBV7-2 and TRBJ2-7, with 9 bases aligning to TRBD1. V was pared by 3 bases and J by 1 base, with 1 base of the junction left unmatched. The V gene's germline CDR1 is SGHTA and CDR2 FQGNSA. CDR3 length: 14 residues. CDR3 sequence reads: CASSLDRGSYEQYF. The CDR3 DNA reads as TGTGCCAGCAGCTTGGACAGGGGATCCTACGAGCAGTACTTC. Together with reference TRBV7-2 and TRBJ2-7, the CDR3 gives the full variable domain: GAGVSQSPSNKVTEKGKDVELRCDPISGHTALYWYRQSLGQGLEFLIYFQGNSAPDKSGLPSDRFSAERTGGSVSTLTIQRTQQEDSAVYLCASSLDRGSYEQYFGPGTRLTVT.

The chain links TRBV10-2 to TRBJ1-1; 8 bases match TRBD1. The germline V gene has CDR1 WSHSY and CDR2 SAAADI. J was trimmed by 1 base and V by 4 bases; bases with no gene match: 2. CDR3 length: 14 residues. CDR3 nucleotide sequence: TGCGCCAGCAGTGCAGGGGGCTGGAACACTGAAGCTTTCTTT. It encodes CASSAGGWNTEAFF.

The rearrangement joins TRBV15 to TRBJ2-3; no firm D call. Trimming removed 0 bases at V and 5 bases at J, with 3 bases between. Germline-derived CDR1 and CDR2 are LNHNV and YYDKDF (reference sequence). The CDR3 consists of 12 residues. The CDR3 coding sequence is TGTGCCACCAGCAGAGATCGAGATACGCAGTATTTT. Translating gives CATSRDRDTQYF.

The chain is built from TRBV28 and TRBJ2-6; D possibly corresponds to TRBD1 (5 bases). CDR3 size: 17 residues. V lost 3 bases and J 0 bases, leaving 12 bases between the germline ends. The germline V gene encodes CDR1 MDHEN and CDR2 SYDVKM. CDR3 DNA sequence: TGTGCCAGCAGTTTGGCAGGGCAACTCTCTGGGGCCAACGTCCTGACTTTC. Protein product: CASSLAGQLSGANVLTF.

The gene calls are TRBV14 and TRBJ2-7, with a weak D call TRBD2 (7 bases). Trimming took 4 bases from V and 4 from J, leaving 17 bases between them. CDR1 and CDR2 from the germline V gene are SGHDN and FVKESK. This CDR3 contains 15 residues. Here the CDR3 DNA reads TGTGCCAGCAGCCTTGCGGGGGCCGGGCTTTACGAGCAGTACTTC. Protein product: CASSLAGAGLYEQYF.

This chain links TRBV9 with TRBJ2-1, with a tentative D call TRBD2 (6 bases). V gave up 4 bases and J gave up 4 bases, with 15 bases separating them. Germline lookup yields CDR1 SGDLS and CDR2 YYNGEE. This CDR3 is built from 15 residues. CDR3 sequence (DNA): TGTGCCAGCAGCCCCGGAGGAGGGGTTTACAATGAGCAGTTCTTC. It is translated as CASSPGGGVYNEQFF.

CDR3 in amino acids: CASSLASSGNTIYF. Here the CDR3 DNA reads TGCGCCAGCAGCTTGGCGAGCTCTGGAAACACCATATATTTT. The chain is built from TRBV5-1 and TRBJ1-3; D call uncertain. In germline, CDR1 is SGHRS, CDR2 YFSETQ. Trimming stripped 0 bases from V and 0 bases from J, with 4 bases between. This CDR3 region has 14 residues. Supplemented by reference TRBV5-1 and TRBJ1-3, the full variable domain reads KAGVTQTPRYLIKTRGQQVTLSCSPISGHRSVSWYQQTPGQGLQFLFEYFSETQRNKGNFPGRFSGRQFSNSRSEMNVSTLELGDSALYLCASSLASSGNTIYFGEGSWLTVV.

A few counts support this clone. The J gene is TRBJ2-3, the V gene TRBV29-1; TRBD1 matches at 9 bases. The length of the CDR3 is 13 residues. Trimming cost V 6 bases and J 2 bases; bases outside gene matches: 3. Germline V CDR1 and CDR2: SQVTM, ANQGSEA. The CDR3 loop is CSVGTGNTDTQYF. In DNA form, the CDR3 reads TGCAGCGTCGGGACAGGGAACACAGATACGCAGTATTTT.

CDR3 loop: CASSYAGQVNQPQHF. The DNA of the CDR3 is TGTGCCAGCAGCTACGCGGGCCAGGTCAATCAGCCCCAGCATTTT. This chain connects TRBV7-2 to TRBJ1-5; D unresolved. Trimming removed 4 bases from V and 3 bases from J, with 13 bases in between. The CDR3 is made up of 15 amino acids. Germline assignment: CDR1 SGHTA and CDR2 FQGNSA. Looking up the rest from reference TRBV7-2 and TRBJ1-5 gives the full variable domain: GAGVSQSPSNKVTEKGKDVELRCDPISGHTALYWYRQSLGQGLEFLIYFQGNSAPDKSGLPSDRFSAERTGGSVSTLTIQRTQQEDSAVYLCASSYAGQVNQPQHFGDGTRLSIL.

This chain uses TRBV4-1 with TRBJ2-2; D might be TRBD2 (6 bases). The V gene lost 3 bases and the J gene lost 4 bases, with 9 bases spanning the gap. The germline V gene has CDR1 MGHRA and CDR2 YSYEKL. The CDR3 consists of 14 residues. The CDR3: CASSHEGGTGELFF. The DNA of the CDR3 is TGCGCCAGCAGCCACGAGGGAGGCACCGGGGAGCTGTTTTTT.

V usage is TRBV6-1 and J usage is TRBJ2-3; D is perhaps TRBD1 (5 bases). Deletions cut 3 bases from V and 6 bases from J, with 16 bases between. This CDR3 spans 15 amino acids. Germline values: CDR1 MNHNS, CDR2 SASEGT. The CDR3 DNA sequence: TGTGCCAGCAGTGAGGGGCAACTTGGTGGGGATACGCAGTATTTT. This encodes CASSEGQLGGDTQYF.

The chain links TRBV5-6 to TRBJ1-4; D might be TRBD1 (5 bases). This CDR3 has 17 residues. Germline V gives CDR1 SGHDT, CDR2 YYEEEE. Trimming cost V 4 bases and J 5 bases, with 21 bases left between them. CDR3 nucleotides: TGTGCCAGCAGCAGCAGACAGACCCAAACCTTAAATGAAAAACTGTTTTTT. Translating it yields CASSSRQTQTLNEKLFF. Full variable domain (rest looked up from reference TRBV5-6 and TRBJ1-4): DAGVTQSPTHLIKTRGQQVTLRCSPKSGHDTVSWYQQALGQGPQFIFQYYEEEERQRGNFPDRFSGHQFPNYSSELNVNALLLGDSALYLCASSSRQTQTLNEKLFFGSGTQLSVL.

The chain recombines TRBV29-1 with TRBJ2-6, with D perhaps matching TRBD1 (6 bases). This CDR3 is built from 16 residues. Deletions cut 3 bases from V and 0 bases from J, with 12 bases between. Germline values: CDR1 SQVTM, CDR2 ANQGSEA. As DNA, the CDR3 is TGCAGCGTTGACCAGGGGTCTAGCTCTGGGGCCAACGTCCTGACTTTC. Amino acid sequence: CSVDQGSSSGANVLTF.

The gene calls are TRBV4-2 and TRBJ1-1; D uncertain. The V gene's germline CDR1 is LGHNA and CDR2 YNFKEQ. The V end was cut by 0 bases, the J end by 7 bases, with 12 bases between. The CDR3 loop spans 14 amino acids. Here the CDR3 DNA reads TGTGCCAGCAGCCAAGATAGCGGACGTAATGAAGCTTTCTTT. Translation gives CASSQDSGRNEAFF.

The chain recombines TRBV6-1 with TRBJ2-1; possibly TRBD2 for D (6 bases). This CDR3 spans 12 amino acids. V dropped 5 bases and J dropped 7 bases, with 9 bases sitting between them. The germline CDR1 and CDR2 sequences are MNHNS and SASEGT. The CDR3 is CASSRGTNEQFF. In DNA, the CDR3 is TGTGCCAGCAGTCGGGGGACGAATGAGCAGTTCTTC.

V gene TRBV5-1 combines with J gene TRBJ2-3, with TRBD1 identical over 7 bases. CDR1 and CDR2 (germline): SGHRS, YFSETQ. Unmatched junction bases numbered 3, after V lost 1 base and J lost 4 bases. This CDR3 comprises 14 residues. CDR3 amino acids: CASSLHRGSDTQYF. CDR3 DNA sequence: TGCGCCAGCAGCTTGCACAGGGGTTCAGATACGCAGTATTTT.

CDR3 amino acids: CASGLGQVNTEAFF. The CDR3 region has the DNA TGTGCTAGTGGTTTGGGACAGGTGAACACTGAAGCTTTCTTT. The V gene is TRBV12-5, the J gene TRBJ1-1; D is perhaps TRBD1 (6 bases). Trimming left V 1 base short and J 0 bases short, with 6 bases between. The germline V gene encodes CDR1 LGHNT and CDR2 FRNRAP. The CDR3 has 14 amino acids.

The rearrangement links TRBV5-1 to TRBJ1-2; perhaps TRBD1 as D (5 bases). V was shortened by 0 bases and J by 4 bases, with 19 bases between the two germline ends. The CDR3 consists of 17 residues. The V gene's germline CDR1 is SGHRS and CDR2 YFSETQ. Here the CDR3 DNA reads TGCGCCAGCAGCTTGGACACGTCAGGGTTAGTCGCCTATGGCTACACCTTC. It encodes CASSLDTSGLVAYGYTF.

The chain carries TRBV4-1 and TRBJ1-1; D may be TRBD1 (5 bases). The V end lost 1 base, the J end lost 10 bases, and 16 bases lay between the germline ends. Germline V gives CDR1 MGHRA, CDR2 YSYEKL. This CDR3 is 14 amino acids long. The CDR3 region has the DNA TGCGCCAGCAGCCAAGGGGGGGATATGTCTGTAGCTTTCTTT. It specifies CASSQGGDMSVAFF.

This clone was seen only a few times. This rearrangement joins TRBV5-1 to TRBJ1-1; D remains unclear. The germline CDR1 and CDR2 sequences are SGHRS and YFSETQ. Trimming took 0 bases from V and 4 from J, leaving 13 bases between them. The CDR3 totals 15 residues. DNA of the CDR3: TGCGCCAGCAGCTTGGAAGCGGGGTTAAGCACTGAAGCTTTCTTT. Encoded protein: CASSLEAGLSTEAFF.